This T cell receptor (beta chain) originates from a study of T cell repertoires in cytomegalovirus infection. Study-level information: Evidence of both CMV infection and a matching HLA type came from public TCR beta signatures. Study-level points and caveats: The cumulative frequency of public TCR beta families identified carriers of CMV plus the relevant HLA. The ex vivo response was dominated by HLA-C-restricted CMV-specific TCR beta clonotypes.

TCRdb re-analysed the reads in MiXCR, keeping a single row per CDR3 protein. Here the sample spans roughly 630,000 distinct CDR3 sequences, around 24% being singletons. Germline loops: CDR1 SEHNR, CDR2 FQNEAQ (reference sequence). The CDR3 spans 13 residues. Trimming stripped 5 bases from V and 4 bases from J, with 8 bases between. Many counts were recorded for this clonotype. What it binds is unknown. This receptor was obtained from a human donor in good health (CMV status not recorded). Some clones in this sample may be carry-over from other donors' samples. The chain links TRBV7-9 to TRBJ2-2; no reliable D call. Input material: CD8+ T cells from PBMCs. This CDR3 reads CASSPSGTGELFF. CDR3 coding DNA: TGTGCCAGCAGCCCCTCTGGCACCGGGGAGCTGTTTTTT. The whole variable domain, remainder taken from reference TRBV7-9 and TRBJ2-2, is DTGVSQNPRHKITKRGQNVTFRCDPISEHNRLYWYRQTLGQGPEFLTYFQNEAQLEKSRLLSDRFSAERPKGSFSTLEIQRTEQGDSAMYLCASSPSGTGELFFGEGSRLTVL.